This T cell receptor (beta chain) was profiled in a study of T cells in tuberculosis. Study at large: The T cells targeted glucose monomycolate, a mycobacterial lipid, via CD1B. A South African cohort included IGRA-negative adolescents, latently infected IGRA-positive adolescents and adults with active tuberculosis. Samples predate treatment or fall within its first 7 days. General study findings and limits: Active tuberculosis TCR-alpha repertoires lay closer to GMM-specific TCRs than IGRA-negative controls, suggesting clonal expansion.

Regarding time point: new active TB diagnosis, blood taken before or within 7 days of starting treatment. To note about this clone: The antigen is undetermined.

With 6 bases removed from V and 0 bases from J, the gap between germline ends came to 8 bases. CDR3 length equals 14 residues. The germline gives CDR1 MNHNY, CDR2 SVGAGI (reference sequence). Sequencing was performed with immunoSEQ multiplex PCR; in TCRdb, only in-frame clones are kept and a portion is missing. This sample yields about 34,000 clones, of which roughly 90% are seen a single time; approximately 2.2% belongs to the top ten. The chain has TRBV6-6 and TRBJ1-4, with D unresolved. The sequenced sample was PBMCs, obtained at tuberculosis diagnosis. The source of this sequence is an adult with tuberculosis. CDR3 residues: CASSIQATNEKLFF. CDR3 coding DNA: TGTGCCAGCAGCATACAAGCAACTAATGAAAAACTGTTTTTT.